This is a list of T cell receptor beta chains from one sample in a study of T cell responses to AZD1222 COVID-19 vaccine. Profiling relied on immunoSEQ multiplex PCR, and the TCRdb table lists in-frame clones only, not all of them. This table has roughly 120,000 clones, approximately 86% appearing once. The sequences come from peripheral blood, collected 28 days after the second AZD1222 dose. These TCRs come from an adult who received the AZD1222 COVID-19 vaccine. Both conserved end residues are part of each CDR3. A D gene is named only where the DNA matches it firmly. The size field is filled for only some rows; it gives once, few, many or a size class.

cdr3_nt: TGCGCCAGCAGCTTGACAGCTGGCGGCTGGGAGCAGTACTTC
cdr3_aa: CASSLTAGGWEQYF
d_call: NA
j_call: TRBJ2-7
clone_size: NA
v_call: TRBV5-1

cdr3_nt: TGCGCCAGCAGGCAGGGGGGAATGAACACTGAAGCTTTCTTT
cdr3_aa: CASRQGGMNTEAFF
d_call: TRBD1
j_call: TRBJ1-1
clone_size: NA
v_call: TRBV5-1

cdr3_nt: TGTGTCTCAAGGTTAGGCAGGGGGCTTGGCACTGAAGCTTTCTTT
cdr3_aa: CVSRLGRGLGTEAFF
d_call: TRBD1
j_call: TRBJ1-1
clone_size: NA
v_call: TRBV6-5

cdr3_nt: TGTGCCAGCAGCTTGGCCTGGGGAAATGAAAAACTGTTTTTT
cdr3_aa: CASSLAWGNEKLFF
d_call: NA
j_call: TRBJ1-4
clone_size: NA
v_call: TRBV7-6

cdr3_nt: TGTGCCAGCAGCCATACTACTACGAACACCGGGGAGCTGTTTTTT
cdr3_aa: CASSHTTTNTGELFF
d_call: NA
j_call: TRBJ2-2
clone_size: few
v_call: TRBV7-3

cdr3_nt: TGTGCCAGCAGTTTTCAGGCCGGGGGCTATGGCTACACCTTC
cdr3_aa: CASSFQAGGYGYTF
d_call: NA
j_call: TRBJ1-2
clone_size: NA
v_call: TRBV6-5

cdr3_nt: TGTGCCAGCAGTTACTCTTCGCAGGGTAATGAGCAGTTCTTC
cdr3_aa: CASSYSSQGNEQFF
d_call: NA
j_call: TRBJ2-1
clone_size: NA
v_call: TRBV6-5

cdr3_nt: TGTGCCAGCGTCGAGGGTAGGGGTTCACCCCTCCACTTT
cdr3_aa: CASVEGRGSPLHF
d_call: NA
j_call: TRBJ1-6
clone_size: NA
v_call: TRBV6-5

cdr3_nt: TGCGCCAGCGGCTGGAACAATGAGCAGTTCTTC
cdr3_aa: CASGWNNEQFF
d_call: NA
j_call: TRBJ2-1
clone_size: NA
v_call: TRBV10-1

cdr3_nt: TGTGCCAGCAGCTTAGCACACCTGAACACTGAAGCTTTCTTT
cdr3_aa: CASSLAHLNTEAFF
d_call: NA
j_call: TRBJ1-1
clone_size: NA
v_call: TRBV7-9

cdr3_nt: TGTGCCAGCAGTTTCTCCCTCGCCGAATGGCCTTCGGCTTTCTTT
cdr3_aa: CASSFSLAEWPSAFF
d_call: NA
j_call: TRBJ1-1
clone_size: NA
v_call: TRBV27

cdr3_nt: TGTGCCAGCTCAGCGGACAGGGTGGGGAACACTGAAGCTTTCTTT
cdr3_aa: CASSADRVGNTEAFF
d_call: TRBD1
j_call: TRBJ1-1
clone_size: few
v_call: TRBV18

cdr3_nt: TGTGCCAGCAGCCTACCCCGTGCGAGCACTGAAGCTTTCTTT
cdr3_aa: CASSLPRASTEAFF
d_call: NA
j_call: TRBJ1-1
clone_size: NA
v_call: TRBV28

cdr3_nt: TGTGCCAGCAGCGTAGGAACAGGGTTTAATCAGCCCCAGCATTTT
cdr3_aa: CASSVGTGFNQPQHF
d_call: NA
j_call: TRBJ1-5
clone_size: NA
v_call: TRBV9

cdr3_nt: TGCGCCAGCAGCTACGGGGCGGGACGGGGCCTAGCCAAAAACATTCAGTACTTC
cdr3_aa: CASSYGAGRGLAKNIQYF
d_call: NA
j_call: TRBJ2-4
clone_size: NA
v_call: TRBV4-1

cdr3_nt: TGTGCCAGCAGTTCGGGACAGGGGGACGAGCAGTACTTC
cdr3_aa: CASSSGQGDEQYF
d_call: TRBD1
j_call: TRBJ2-7
clone_size: NA
v_call: TRBV27

cdr3_nt: TGTGCCAGCAGCTTGGAACCGCGTCAGGGAAACTATGGCTACACCTTC
cdr3_aa: CASSLEPRQGNYGYTF
d_call: NA
j_call: TRBJ1-2
clone_size: NA
v_call: TRBV5-8

cdr3_nt: TGTGCCAGCAGTGGAGGGACAGACACTGAAGCTTTCTTT
cdr3_aa: CASSGGTDTEAFF
d_call: TRBD1
j_call: TRBJ1-1
clone_size: NA
v_call: TRBV2

cdr3_nt: TGCGCCAGCAGCCACGAAAAGGGGGGCTACACCTTC
cdr3_aa: CASSHEKGGYTF
d_call: NA
j_call: TRBJ1-2
clone_size: NA
v_call: TRBV4-3

cdr3_nt: TGTGCCAGCAGCGTAGGGTCGGGGTTGAACACTGAAGCTTTCTTT
cdr3_aa: CASSVGSGLNTEAFF
d_call: NA
j_call: TRBJ1-1
clone_size: few
v_call: TRBV9

cdr3_nt: TGTGCCAGCAGCTTACAGTTAGCGGGGGGTGGTGCTACCAATGAGCAGTTCTTC
cdr3_aa: CASSLQLAGGGATNEQFF
d_call: TRBD2
j_call: TRBJ2-1
clone_size: NA
v_call: TRBV7-6

cdr3_nt: TGTGCCAGCAGTTTTCTATACGAGCAGTACTTC
cdr3_aa: CASSFLYEQYF
d_call: NA
j_call: TRBJ2-7
clone_size: NA
v_call: TRBV28